This T cell receptor (beta chain) was documented in a study of blood T cell repertoires in COVID-19. Method: immunoSEQ multiplex PCR; TCRdb's copy keeps in-frame clones and lacks some. The table lists roughly 200,000 clones, roughly 89% of them singletons. In germline, CDR1 is SGDLS, CDR2 YYNGEE. The CDR3 totals 15 residues. Trimming took 0 bases from V and 6 from J, leaving 12 bases between them. Sequencing was performed on peripheral blood. The chain recombines TRBV9 with TRBJ2-2, with D tentatively TRBD2 (7 bases). The receptor was derived from a man between 60 and 75 years old who had recovered from COVID-19. The CDR3 reads CASSVAKGGSGELFF. The CDR3 DNA reads as TGTGCCAGCAGCGTAGCGAAGGGGGGGTCCGGGGAGCTGTTTTTT. Full variable domain (remainder filled in from reference TRBV9 and TRBJ2-2): DSGVTQTPKHLITATGQRVTLRCSPRSGDLSVYWYQQSLDQGLQFLIQYYNGEERAKGNILERFSAQQFPDLHSELNLSSLELGDSALYFCASSVAKGGSGELFFGEGSRLTVL.